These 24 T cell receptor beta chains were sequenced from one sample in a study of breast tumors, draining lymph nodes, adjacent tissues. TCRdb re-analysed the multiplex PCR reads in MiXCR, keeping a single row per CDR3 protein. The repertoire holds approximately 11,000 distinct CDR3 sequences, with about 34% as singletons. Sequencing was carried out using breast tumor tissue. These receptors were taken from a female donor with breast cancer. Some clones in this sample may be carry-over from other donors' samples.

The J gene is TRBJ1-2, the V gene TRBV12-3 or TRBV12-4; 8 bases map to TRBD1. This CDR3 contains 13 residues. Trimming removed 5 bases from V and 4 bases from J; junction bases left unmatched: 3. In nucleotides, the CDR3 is TGTGCCAGCAGTCGGGGACAGGCCTATGGCTACACCTTC. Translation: CASSRGQAYGYTF.

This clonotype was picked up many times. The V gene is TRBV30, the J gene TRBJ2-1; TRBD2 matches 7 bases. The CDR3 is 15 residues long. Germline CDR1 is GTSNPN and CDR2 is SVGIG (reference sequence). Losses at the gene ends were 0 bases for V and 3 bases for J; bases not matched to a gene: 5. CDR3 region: CAWSVRGSDYNEQFF. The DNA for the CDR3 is TGTGCCTGGAGTGTTCGCGGGAGTGACTACAATGAGCAGTTCTTC.

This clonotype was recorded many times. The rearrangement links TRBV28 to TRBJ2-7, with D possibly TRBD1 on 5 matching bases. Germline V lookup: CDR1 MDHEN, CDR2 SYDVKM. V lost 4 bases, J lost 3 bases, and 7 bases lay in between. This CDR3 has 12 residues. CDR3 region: CASSYRNYEQYF. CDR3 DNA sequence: TGTGCCAGCAGTTACAGGAACTACGAGCAGTACTTC.

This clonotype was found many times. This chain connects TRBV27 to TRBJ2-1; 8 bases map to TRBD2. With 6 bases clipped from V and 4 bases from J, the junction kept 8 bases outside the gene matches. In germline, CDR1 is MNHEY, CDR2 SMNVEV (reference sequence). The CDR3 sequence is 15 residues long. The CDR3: CASSPYGGGYNEQFF. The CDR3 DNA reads TGTGCCAGCAGCCCCTACGGCGGGGGGTACAATGAGCAGTTCTTC.

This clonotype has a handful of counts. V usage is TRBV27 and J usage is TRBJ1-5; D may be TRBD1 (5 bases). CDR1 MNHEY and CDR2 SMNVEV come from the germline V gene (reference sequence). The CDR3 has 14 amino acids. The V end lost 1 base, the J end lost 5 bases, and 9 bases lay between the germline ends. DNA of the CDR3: TGTGCCAGCAGTTTATATCGGGGGGATCAGCCCCAGCATTTT. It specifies CASSLYRGDQPQHF.

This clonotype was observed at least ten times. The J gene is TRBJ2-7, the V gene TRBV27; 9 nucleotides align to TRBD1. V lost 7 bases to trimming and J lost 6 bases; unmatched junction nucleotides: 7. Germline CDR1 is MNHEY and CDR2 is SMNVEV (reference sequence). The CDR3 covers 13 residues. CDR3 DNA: TGTGCCAGCACCCGGACAGGGGCTTTCGAGCAGTACTTC. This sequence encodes CASTRTGAFEQYF.

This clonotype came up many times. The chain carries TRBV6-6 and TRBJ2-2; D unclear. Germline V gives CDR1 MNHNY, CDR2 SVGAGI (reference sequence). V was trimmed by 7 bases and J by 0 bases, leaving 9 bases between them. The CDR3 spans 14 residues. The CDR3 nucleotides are TGTGCCAGCAACGCCAGAGCGAACACCGGGGAGCTGTTTTTT. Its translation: CASNARANTGELFF.

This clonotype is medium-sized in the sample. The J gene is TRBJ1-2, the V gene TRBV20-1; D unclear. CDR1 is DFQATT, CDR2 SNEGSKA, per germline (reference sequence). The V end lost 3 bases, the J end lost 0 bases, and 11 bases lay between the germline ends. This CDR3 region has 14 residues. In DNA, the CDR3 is TGCAGTGCTAGTAGTTCCCAAGCTAACTATGGCTACACCTTC. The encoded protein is CSASSSQANYGYTF.

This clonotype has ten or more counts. CDR3 DNA sequence: TGTGCCAGCAGCCAGAGCGGGAGCGAGCAGTACTTC. Its translation is CASSQSGSEQYF. This chain joins TRBV3-1 and TRBJ2-7, with 8 bases lining up with TRBD2. V shed 3 bases, J shed 6 bases, and the junction held 1 base outside the gene matches. CDR3 size: 12 residues. Germline V gene data show CDR1 as LGHDT and CDR2 as YNNKEL (reference sequence).

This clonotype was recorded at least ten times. CDR3 bases: TGCAGTGCTCCACCTAGCGGACCCTACAATGAGCAGTTCTTC. It encodes CSAPPSGPYNEQFF. The rearrangement links TRBV20-1 to TRBJ2-1, with TRBD2 matching 7 bases. CDR3 length: 14 residues. CDR1 and CDR2 from the germline V gene are DFQATT and SNEGSKA (reference sequence). V gave up 5 bases and J gave up 2 bases; unmatched junction bases: 6.

The DNA for the CDR3 is TGTGCCAGCAGCCCTAGAGTGGGAGCGGGCGGGGAGCTGTTTTTT. It specifies CASSPRVGAGGELFF. The V gene is TRBV3-1, the J gene TRBJ2-2; perhaps TRBD2 as D (6 bases). CDR1 and CDR2 from the germline V gene are LGHDT and YNNKEL (reference sequence). The ends were cut back, 4 bases at V and 7 bases at J, with 16 bases in the middle. This CDR3 spans 15 amino acids.

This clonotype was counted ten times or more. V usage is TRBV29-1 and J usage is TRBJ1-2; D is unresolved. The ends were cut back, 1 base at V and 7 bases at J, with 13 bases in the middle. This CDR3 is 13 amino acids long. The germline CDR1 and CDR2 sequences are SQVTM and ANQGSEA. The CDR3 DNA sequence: TGCAGCGTTGAAGGACCCGGTGGGGTTGGCTACACCTTC. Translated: CSVEGPGGVGYTF.

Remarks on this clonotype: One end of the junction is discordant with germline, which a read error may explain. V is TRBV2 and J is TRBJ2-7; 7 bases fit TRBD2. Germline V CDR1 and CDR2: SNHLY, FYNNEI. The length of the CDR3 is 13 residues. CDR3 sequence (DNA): TGTGCCAGCAGTGTGGAACTAGCGTACGAGCGGTACTTC. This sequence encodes CASSVELAYERYF. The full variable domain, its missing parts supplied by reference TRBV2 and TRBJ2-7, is EPEVTQTPSHQVTQMGQEVILRCVPISNHLYFYWYRQILGQKVEFLVSFYNNEISEKSEIFDDQFSVERPDGSNFTLKIRSTKLEDSAMYFCASSVELAYERYFGPGTRLTVT.

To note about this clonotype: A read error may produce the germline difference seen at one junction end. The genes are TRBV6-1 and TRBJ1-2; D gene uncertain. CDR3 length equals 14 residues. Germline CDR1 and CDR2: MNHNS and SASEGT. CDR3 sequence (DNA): TGTGCCAGCGTCATGGTCTCGAGGGCAGATGGCTGCACCTTC. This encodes CASVMVSRADGCTF.

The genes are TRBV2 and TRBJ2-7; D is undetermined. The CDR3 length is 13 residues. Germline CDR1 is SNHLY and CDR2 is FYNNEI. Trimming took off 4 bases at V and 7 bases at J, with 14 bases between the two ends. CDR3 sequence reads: CASSAPNIWEQYF. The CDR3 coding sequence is TGTGCCAGCAGTGCCCCCAACATCTGGGAGCAGTACTTC. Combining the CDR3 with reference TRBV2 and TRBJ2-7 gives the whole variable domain EPEVTQTPSHQVTQMGQEVILRCVPISNHLYFYWYRQILGQKVEFLVSFYNNEISEKSEIFDDQFSVERPDGSNFTLKIRSTKLEDSAMYFCASSAPNIWEQYFGPGTRLTVT.

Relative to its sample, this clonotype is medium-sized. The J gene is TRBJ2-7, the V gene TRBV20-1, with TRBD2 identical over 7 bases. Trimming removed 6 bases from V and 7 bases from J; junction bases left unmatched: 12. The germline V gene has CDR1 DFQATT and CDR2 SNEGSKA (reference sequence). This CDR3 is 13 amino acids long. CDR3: CSAVLRGGGEQYF. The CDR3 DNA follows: TGCAGTGCCGTGTTACGAGGCGGGGGAGAGCAGTACTTC.

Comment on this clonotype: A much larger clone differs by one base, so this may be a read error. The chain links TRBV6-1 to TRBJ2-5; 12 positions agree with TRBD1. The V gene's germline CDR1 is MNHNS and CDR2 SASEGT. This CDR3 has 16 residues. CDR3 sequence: CANSEEGQGALKTQYF. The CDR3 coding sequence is TGTGCCAACAGTGAAGAGGGACAGGGGGCCTTGAAGACCCAGTACTTC.

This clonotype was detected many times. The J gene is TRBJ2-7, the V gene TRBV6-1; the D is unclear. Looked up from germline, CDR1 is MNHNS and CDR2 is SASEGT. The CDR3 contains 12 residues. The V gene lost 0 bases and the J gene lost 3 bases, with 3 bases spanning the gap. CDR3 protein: CASSEAGYEQYF. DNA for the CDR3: TGTGCCAGCAGTGAAGCTGGCTACGAGCAGTACTTC.

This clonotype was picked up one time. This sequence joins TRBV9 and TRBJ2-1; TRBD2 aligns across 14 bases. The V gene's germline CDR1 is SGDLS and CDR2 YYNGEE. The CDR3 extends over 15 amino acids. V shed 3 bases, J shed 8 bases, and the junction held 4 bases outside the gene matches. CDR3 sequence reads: CASSAGLAGVDEQFF. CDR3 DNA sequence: TGTGCCAGCAGCGCGGGACTAGCGGGAGTCGATGAGCAGTTCTTC.

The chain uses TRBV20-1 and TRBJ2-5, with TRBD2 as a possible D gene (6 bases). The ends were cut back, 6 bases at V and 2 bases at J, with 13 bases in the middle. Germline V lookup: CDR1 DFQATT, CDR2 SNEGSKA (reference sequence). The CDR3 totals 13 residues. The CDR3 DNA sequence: TGCAGTGCCCCGCTGGGGGGACAAGAGACCCAGTACTTC. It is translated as CSAPLGGQETQYF.

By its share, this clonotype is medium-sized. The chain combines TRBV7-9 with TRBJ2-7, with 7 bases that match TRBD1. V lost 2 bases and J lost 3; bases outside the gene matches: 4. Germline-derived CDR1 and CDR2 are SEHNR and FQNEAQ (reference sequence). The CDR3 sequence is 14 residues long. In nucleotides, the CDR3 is TGTGCCAGCAGCTTAAGGGCAGGGGGCTACGAGCAGTACTTC. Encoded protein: CASSLRAGGYEQYF.

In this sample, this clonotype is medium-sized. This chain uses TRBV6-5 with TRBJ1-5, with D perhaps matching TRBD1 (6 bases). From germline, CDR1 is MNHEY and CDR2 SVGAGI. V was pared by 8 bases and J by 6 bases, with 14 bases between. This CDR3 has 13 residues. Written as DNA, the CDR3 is TGTGCCAGCTCATTAGGGGGTAGTCAGCCCCAGCATTTT. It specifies CASSLGGSQPQHF.

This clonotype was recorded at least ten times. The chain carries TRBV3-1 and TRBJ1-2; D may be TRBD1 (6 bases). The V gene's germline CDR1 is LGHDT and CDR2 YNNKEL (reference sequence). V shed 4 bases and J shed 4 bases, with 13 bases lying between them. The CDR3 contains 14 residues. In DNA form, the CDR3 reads TGTGCCAGCAGCCTGAGACAGGTATCCTATGGCTACACCTTC. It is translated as CASSLRQVSYGYTF.

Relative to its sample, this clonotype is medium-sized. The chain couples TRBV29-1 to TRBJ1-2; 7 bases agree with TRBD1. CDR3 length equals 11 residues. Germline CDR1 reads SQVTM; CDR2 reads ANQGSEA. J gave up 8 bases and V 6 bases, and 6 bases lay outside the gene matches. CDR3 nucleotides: TGCAGCGTCACGACAGGGAGCGGCTACACCTTC. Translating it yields CSVTTGSGYTF.